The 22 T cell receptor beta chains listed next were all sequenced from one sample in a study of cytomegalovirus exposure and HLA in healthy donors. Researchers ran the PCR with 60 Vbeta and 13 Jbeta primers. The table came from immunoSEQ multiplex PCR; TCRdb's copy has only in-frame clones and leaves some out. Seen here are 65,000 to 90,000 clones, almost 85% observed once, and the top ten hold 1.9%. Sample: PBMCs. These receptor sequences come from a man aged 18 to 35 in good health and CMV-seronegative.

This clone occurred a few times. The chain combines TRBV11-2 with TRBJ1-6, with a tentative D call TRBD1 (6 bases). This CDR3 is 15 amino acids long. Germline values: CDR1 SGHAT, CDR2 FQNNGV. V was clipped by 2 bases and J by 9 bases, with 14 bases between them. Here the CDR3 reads CASSLIAGASSPLHF. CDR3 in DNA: TGTGCCAGCAGCTTAATTGCGGGGGCGAGTTCACCCCTCCACTTT.

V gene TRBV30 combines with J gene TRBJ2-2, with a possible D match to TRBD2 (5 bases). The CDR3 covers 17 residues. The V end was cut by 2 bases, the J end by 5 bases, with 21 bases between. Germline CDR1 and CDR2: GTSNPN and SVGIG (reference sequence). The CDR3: CAWSPTGLATITGELFF. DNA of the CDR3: TGTGCCTGGAGTCCAACCGGACTCGCCACCATAACCGGGGAGCTGTTTTTT.

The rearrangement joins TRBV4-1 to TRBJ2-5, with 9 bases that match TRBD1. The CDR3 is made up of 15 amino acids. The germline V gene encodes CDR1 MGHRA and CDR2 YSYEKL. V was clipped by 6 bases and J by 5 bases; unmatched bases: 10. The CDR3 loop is CASRITGGAGETQYF. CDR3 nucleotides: TGCGCCAGCAGGATAACAGGGGGCGCAGGGGAGACCCAGTACTTC.

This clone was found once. DNA of the CDR3: TGTGCCTGGAGTCCGAGCTCCTACGAGCAGTACTTC. The encoded protein is CAWSPSSYEQYF. V and J are TRBV30 and TRBJ2-7; the D is unclear. The CDR3 length is 12 residues. Trimming took 2 bases from V and 0 from J, leaving 5 bases between them. Looked up from germline, CDR1 is GTSNPN and CDR2 is SVGIG (reference sequence).

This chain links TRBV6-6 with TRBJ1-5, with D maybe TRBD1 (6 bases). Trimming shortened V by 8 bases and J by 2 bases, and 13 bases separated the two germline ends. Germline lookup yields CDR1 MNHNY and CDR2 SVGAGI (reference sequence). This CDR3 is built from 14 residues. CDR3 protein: CASVGGAGNQPQHF. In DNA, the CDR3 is TGTGCCAGCGTGGGGGGGGCCGGCAATCAGCCCCAGCATTTT.

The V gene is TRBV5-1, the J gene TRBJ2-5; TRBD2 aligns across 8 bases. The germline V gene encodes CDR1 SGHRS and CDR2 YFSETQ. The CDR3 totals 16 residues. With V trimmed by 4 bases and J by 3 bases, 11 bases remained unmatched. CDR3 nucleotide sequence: TGCGCCAGCAGCCTTCGGGGGGGGGCGGATAAAGAGACCCAGTACTTC. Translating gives CASSLRGGADKETQYF. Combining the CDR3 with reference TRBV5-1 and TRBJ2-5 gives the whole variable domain KAGVTQTPRYLIKTRGQQVTLSCSPISGHRSVSWYQQTPGQGLQFLFEYFSETQRNKGNFPGRFSGRQFSNSRSEMNVSTLELGDSALYLCASSLRGGADKETQYFGPGTRLLVL.

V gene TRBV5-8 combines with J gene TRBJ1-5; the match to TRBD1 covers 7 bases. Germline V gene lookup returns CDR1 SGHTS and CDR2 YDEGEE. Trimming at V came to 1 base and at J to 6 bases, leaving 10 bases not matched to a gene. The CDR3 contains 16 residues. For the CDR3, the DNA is TGTGCCAGCAGCTTGCGACAGGGATTTTTCGGTCAGCCCCAGCATTTT. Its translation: CASSLRQGFFGQPQHF.

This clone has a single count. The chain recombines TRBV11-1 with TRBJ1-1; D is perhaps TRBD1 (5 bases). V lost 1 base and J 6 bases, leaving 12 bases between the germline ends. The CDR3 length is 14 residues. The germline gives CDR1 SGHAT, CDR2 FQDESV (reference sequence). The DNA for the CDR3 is TGTGCCAGCAGCTTAGTAGCTTCCAGGGCTGAAGCTTTCTTT. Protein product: CASSLVASRAEAFF.

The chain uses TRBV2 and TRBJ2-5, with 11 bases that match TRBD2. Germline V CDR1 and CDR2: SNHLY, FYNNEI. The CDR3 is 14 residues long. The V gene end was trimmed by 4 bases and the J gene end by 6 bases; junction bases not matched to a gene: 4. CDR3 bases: TGTGCCAGCAGTGGGACTAGCGGGTCAAAGACCCAGTACTTC. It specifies CASSGTSGSKTQYF.

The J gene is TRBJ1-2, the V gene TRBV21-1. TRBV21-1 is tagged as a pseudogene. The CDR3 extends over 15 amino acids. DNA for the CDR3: TGTGCCAGCAGCAAAAAGACTCCGACCCTCTATGGCTACACCTTC. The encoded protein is CASSKKTPTLYGYTF.

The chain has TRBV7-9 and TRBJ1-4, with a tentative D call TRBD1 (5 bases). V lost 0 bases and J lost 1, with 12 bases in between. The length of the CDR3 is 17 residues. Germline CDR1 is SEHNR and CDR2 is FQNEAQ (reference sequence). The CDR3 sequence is CASSLALSGGTNEKLFF. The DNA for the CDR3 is TGTGCCAGCAGCTTAGCGCTGTCGGGGGGAACTAATGAAAAACTGTTTTTT.

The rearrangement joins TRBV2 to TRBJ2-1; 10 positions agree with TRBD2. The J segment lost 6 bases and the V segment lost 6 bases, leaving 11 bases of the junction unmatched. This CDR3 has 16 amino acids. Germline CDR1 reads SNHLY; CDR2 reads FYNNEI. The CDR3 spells CASRLEGLALANEQFF. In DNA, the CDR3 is TGTGCCAGCAGGCTGGAGGGACTAGCGCTAGCCAATGAGCAGTTCTTC.

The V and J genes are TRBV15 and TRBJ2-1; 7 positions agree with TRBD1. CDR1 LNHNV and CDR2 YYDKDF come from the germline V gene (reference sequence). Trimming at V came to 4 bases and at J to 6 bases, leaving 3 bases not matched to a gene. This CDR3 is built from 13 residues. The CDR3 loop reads CATSIRQGNEQFF. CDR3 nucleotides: TGTGCCACCAGCATCCGACAGGGCAATGAGCAGTTCTTC.

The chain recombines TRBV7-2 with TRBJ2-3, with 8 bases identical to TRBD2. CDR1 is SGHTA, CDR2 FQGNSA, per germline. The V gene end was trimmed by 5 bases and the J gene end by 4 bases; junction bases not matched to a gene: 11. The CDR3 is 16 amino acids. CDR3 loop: CASSPRGRGEPDTQYF. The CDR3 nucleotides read TGTGCCAGCAGCCCGAGAGGGCGGGGGGAACCAGATACGCAGTATTTT.

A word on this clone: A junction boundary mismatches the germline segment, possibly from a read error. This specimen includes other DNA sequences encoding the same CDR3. The CDR3 bases are TGCGCCAGCAGTCAAGGGACAGGGCAGAGTTCGGGAAACACCATATATTTT. It is translated as CASSQGTGQSSGNTIYF. This chain joins TRBV4-3 and TRBJ1-3; 9 bases fit TRBD1. The V gene's germline CDR1 is LGHNA and CDR2 YSLEER. The CDR3 is made up of 17 amino acids.

CDR3 in amino acids: CASSPHGYGYTF. In DNA, the CDR3 is TGTGCCAGCAGCCCCCACGGTTATGGCTACACCTTC. The J gene is TRBJ1-2, the V gene TRBV21-1. TRBV21-1 is recorded as a pseudogene. This CDR3 is built from 12 residues.

The CDR3, as DNA: TGTGCCAGCAGACAGGGTCCCACCGGGGAGCTGTTTTTT. Translating it yields CASRQGPTGELFF. This sequence joins TRBV6-4 and TRBJ2-2; TRBD1 is a possible D gene (6 bases). The V end was cut by 6 bases, the J end by 4 bases, with 9 bases between. Germline-derived CDR1 and CDR2 are MRHNA and SNTAGT. The CDR3 is 13 amino acids.

As DNA, the CDR3 is TGTGCCAGCCATCATACACCCACGCGGGGTGCCACAGATACGCAGTATTTT. Translating it yields CASHHTPTRGATDTQYF. The J gene is TRBJ2-3, the V gene TRBV2; possibly TRBD2 for D (6 bases). The CDR3 sequence is 17 residues long. Trimming stripped 8 bases from V and 2 bases from J, with 23 bases between. Germline V CDR1 and CDR2: SNHLY, FYNNEI.

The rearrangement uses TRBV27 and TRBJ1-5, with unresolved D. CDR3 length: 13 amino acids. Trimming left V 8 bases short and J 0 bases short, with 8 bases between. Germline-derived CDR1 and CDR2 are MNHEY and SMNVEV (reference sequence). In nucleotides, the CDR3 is TGTGCCAGCGGTACAGCTAGCAATCAGCCCCAGCATTTT. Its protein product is CASGTASNQPQHF.

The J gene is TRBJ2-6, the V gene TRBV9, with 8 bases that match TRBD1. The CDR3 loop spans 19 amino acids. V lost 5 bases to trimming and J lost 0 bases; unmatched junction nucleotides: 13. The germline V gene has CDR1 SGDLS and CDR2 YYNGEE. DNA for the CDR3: TGTGCCAGCAGTTCCGGACAGGGTCGGGACCGCTCTGGGGCCAACGTCCTGACTTTC. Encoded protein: CASSSGQGRDRSGANVLTF.

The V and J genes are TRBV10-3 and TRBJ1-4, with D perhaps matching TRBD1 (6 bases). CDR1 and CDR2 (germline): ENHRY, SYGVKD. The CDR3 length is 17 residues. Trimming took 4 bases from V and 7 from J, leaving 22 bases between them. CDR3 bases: TGTGCCATCAGTGCCCCCGTGGGGGGGGGCGAAGGTGAAAAACTGTTTTTT. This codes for CAISAPVGGGEGEKLFF.

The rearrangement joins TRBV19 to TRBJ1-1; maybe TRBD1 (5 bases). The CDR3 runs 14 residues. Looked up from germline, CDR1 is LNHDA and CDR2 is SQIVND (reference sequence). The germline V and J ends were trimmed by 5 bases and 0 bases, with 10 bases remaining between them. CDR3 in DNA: TGTGCCAGTAGTTTAGGGGCGATGAACACTGAAGCTTTCTTT. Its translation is CASSLGAMNTEAFF. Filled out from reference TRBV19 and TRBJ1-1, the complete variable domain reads DGGITQSPKYLFRKEGQNVTLSCEQNLNHDAMYWYRQDPGQGLRLIYYSQIVNDFQKGDIAEGYSVSREKKESFPLTVTSAQKNPTAFYLCASSLGAMNTEAFFGQGTRLTVV.